This TCR beta chain was identified in a study of response to subunit inactivated influenza vaccine. Study conclusions and caveats: The authors offered the suggestion that each seasonal influenza vaccination recruits few new T cells.

This clonotype has just a few counts. Its antigen is currently unknown. MiXCR, applied by TCRdb to the RT-PCR reads, yields one record per CDR3 protein. The sample gives around 540,000 distinct CDR3 sequences, roughly 12% of which show up once; around 9.6% is in the top ten. This clonotype was obtained from a man aged 45 to 65 who received an inactivated influenza vaccine. This specimen was PBMCs from blood, taken on the day of vaccination.

CDR3 residues: CASSLWVKTYEQYF. The CDR3 DNA sequence: TGTGCCAGCAGCTTGTGGGTTAAAACCTACGAGCAGTACTTC. The gene calls are TRBV5-6 and TRBJ2-7; D unclear. This CDR3 has 14 residues. Trimming stripped 1 base from V and 2 bases from J, with 10 bases between. From germline, CDR1 is SGHDT and CDR2 YYEEEE.